This is a list of T cell receptor beta chains from one sample in a study of T cells in Graves' hyperthyroidism and ophthalmopathy. MiXCR, run by TCRdb on the multiplex PCR reads, gives a single entry per CDR3 protein. The profile shows about 660,000 distinct CDR3 sequences, about 45% of them singletons. Sequencing was carried out using peripheral blood or thyroid tissue (not recorded which). The receptors were sampled from an adult man with Graves' disease, either hyperthyroidism or ophthalmopathy (not recorded which). Both conserved end residues are part of each CDR3. Each record gives: clone size, D gene, V gene, J gene, CDR3 protein, CDR3 DNA. A D gene is named only where the DNA matches it firmly. Only part of the rows carry a size: once, few, many, or a class if the clone is expanded.

abundance: .
d_gene: .
v_gene: TRBV6-5
j_gene: TRBJ2-5
CDR3aa: CASSYSEGKGETQYF
CDR3nt: TGTGCCAGCAGTTACTCGGAAGGGAAAGGAGAGACCCAGTACTTC

abundance: .
d_gene: TRBD1
v_gene: TRBV10-3
j_gene: TRBJ1-5
CDR3aa: CAISVGQGDQPQHF
CDR3nt: TGTGCCATCAGCGTCGGACAGGGTGATCAGCCCCAGCATTTT

abundance: .
d_gene: .
v_gene: TRBV20-1
j_gene: TRBJ1-2
CDR3aa: CSARDLGSRQDGYTF
CDR3nt: TGCAGTGCTAGAGATCTAGGGTCGCGGCAGGATGGCTACACCTTC

abundance: .
d_gene: .
v_gene: TRBV10-3
j_gene: TRBJ1-3
CDR3aa: CATAERGQPNTIYF
CDR3nt: TGTGCCACCGCCGAGCGCGGACAGCCTAACACCATATATTTT

abundance: many
d_gene: TRBD1
v_gene: TRBV2
j_gene: TRBJ1-3
CDR3aa: CASRDRGFGNTIYF
CDR3nt: TGTGCCAGCAGGGACAGGGGTTTTGGAAACACCATATATTTT

abundance: .
d_gene: .
v_gene: TRBV6-5
j_gene: TRBJ2-7
CDR3aa: CASSYGGAGYEQYF
CDR3nt: TGTGCCAGCAGCTATGGCGGGGCTGGTTACGAGCAGTACTTC

abundance: .
d_gene: .
v_gene: TRBV7-2
j_gene: TRBJ2-2
CDR3aa: CASSPSPSRAIFTGELFF
CDR3nt: TGTGCCAGCAGCCCCAGTCCCTCTCGTGCCATTTTCACCGGGGAGCTGTTTTTT

abundance: .
d_gene: .
v_gene: TRBV25-1
j_gene: TRBJ1-5
CDR3aa: CASSMGPWGSNQPQHF
CDR3nt: TGTGCCAGTAGTATGGGACCTTGGGGTAGCAATCAGCCCCAGCATTTT

abundance: few
d_gene: .
v_gene: TRBV3-1
j_gene: TRBJ1-4
CDR3aa: CASSDTDEKLFF
CDR3nt: TGTGCCAGCAGCGACACAGATGAAAAACTGTTTTTT

abundance: .
d_gene: .
v_gene: TRBV30
j_gene: TRBJ1-2
CDR3aa: CAWSVLDYGYTF
CDR3nt: TGTGCCTGGAGTGTACTGGACTATGGCTACACCTTC

abundance: .
d_gene: .
v_gene: TRBV15
j_gene: TRBJ1-2
CDR3aa: CATSRQSGEGYGYTF
CDR3nt: TGTGCCACCAGCAGGCAATCTGGGGAGGGCTATGGCTACACCTTC

abundance: many
d_gene: .
v_gene: TRBV2
j_gene: TRBJ1-1
CDR3aa: CASRKMNTEAFF
CDR3nt: TGTGCCAGCAGAAAGATGAACACTGAAGCTTTCTTT

abundance: .
d_gene: TRBD1
v_gene: TRBV7-9
j_gene: TRBJ2-7
CDR3aa: CASRPRTGSGEQYF
CDR3nt: TGTGCCAGCAGACCCCGGACAGGGTCCGGCGAGCAGTACTTC

abundance: .
d_gene: TRBD1
v_gene: TRBV6-1
j_gene: TRBJ1-3
CDR3aa: CASRMGQGDVGNTIYF
CDR3nt: TGTGCCAGCAGGATGGGACAGGGGGACGTTGGAAACACCATATATTTT

abundance: few
d_gene: .
v_gene: TRBV19
j_gene: TRBJ1-5
CDR3aa: CASKYTSYSNQPQHF
CDR3nt: TGTGCCAGTAAATACACTTCTTATAGCAATCAGCCCCAGCATTTT

abundance: .
d_gene: .
v_gene: TRBV7-2
j_gene: TRBJ2-6
CDR3aa: CASSDGKAGANVLTF
CDR3nt: TGTGCCAGCAGCGATGGGAAGGCTGGGGCCAACGTCCTGACTTTC

abundance: many
d_gene: .
v_gene: TRBV7-8
j_gene: TRBJ1-2
CDR3aa: CASSLQRNYGYTF
CDR3nt: TGTGCCAGCAGCTTACAGAGAAACTATGGCTACACCTTC

abundance: .
d_gene: .
v_gene: TRBV7-6
j_gene: TRBJ1-2
CDR3aa: CASSPPGRPAYGYTF
CDR3nt: TGTGCCAGCAGTCCTCCGGGCCGCCCGGCCTATGGCTACACCTTC

abundance: .
d_gene: .
v_gene: TRBV6-1
j_gene: TRBJ2-7
CDR3aa: CASSSENYEQYF
CDR3nt: TGTGCCAGCAGCTCTGAGAACTACGAGCAGTACTTC

abundance: many
d_gene: .
v_gene: TRBV7-9
j_gene: TRBJ1-5
CDR3aa: CASSSTGNQPQHF
CDR3nt: TGTGCCAGCAGCAGTACAGGGAATCAGCCCCAGCATTTT

abundance: many
d_gene: TRBD2
v_gene: TRBV7-2
j_gene: TRBJ2-7
CDR3aa: CASSFGTSGYEQYF
CDR3nt: TGTGCCAGCAGCTTCGGGACTAGCGGGTACGAGCAGTACTTC

abundance: .
d_gene: .
v_gene: TRBV7-8
j_gene: TRBJ1-2
CDR3aa: CASSVQGASHLDYGYTF
CDR3nt: TGTGCCAGCAGCGTTCAAGGGGCCTCCCACTTGGACTATGGCTACACCTTC

abundance: few
d_gene: TRBD2
v_gene: TRBV7-9
j_gene: TRBJ2-7
CDR3aa: CASSVASGATHYEQYF
CDR3nt: TGTGCCAGCAGCGTCGCTAGCGGGGCGACGCACTACGAGCAGTACTTC

abundance: many
d_gene: .
v_gene: TRBV6-5
j_gene: TRBJ2-7
CDR3aa: CASSRGMTLPQYF
CDR3nt: TGTGCCAGCAGTCGAGGTATGACATTACCGCAGTACTTC

abundance: many
d_gene: .
v_gene: TRBV12-3/TRBV12-4
j_gene: TRBJ2-7
CDR3aa: CASSPRYELAYF
CDR3nt: TGTGCCAGCAGCCCCCGGTACGAACTAGCGTACTTC

abundance: few
d_gene: .
v_gene: TRBV2
j_gene: TRBJ2-5
CDR3aa: CASSDYRGGETQYF
CDR3nt: TGTGCCAGCAGTGATTACAGGGGGGGAGAGACCCAGTACTTC

abundance: .
d_gene: .
v_gene: TRBV20-1
j_gene: TRBJ1-1
CDR3aa: CSARDLFSANTEAFF
CDR3nt: TGCAGTGCTAGAGATCTTTTTTCAGCGAACACTGAAGCTTTCTTT

abundance: .
d_gene: TRBD1
v_gene: TRBV6-1
j_gene: TRBJ1-1
CDR3aa: CASSRQGAFF
CDR3nt: TGTGCCAGCAGCAGACAGGGGGCTTTCTTT

abundance: .
d_gene: .
v_gene: TRBV2
j_gene: TRBJ2-6
CDR3aa: CASSPSLRANVLTF
CDR3nt: TGTGCCAGCAGCCCTAGTCTTAGGGCCAACGTCCTGACTTTC

abundance: .
d_gene: TRBD1
v_gene: TRBV25-1
j_gene: TRBJ1-6
CDR3aa: CASNQRQGTDSPLHF
CDR3nt: TGTGCCAGCAACCAGAGACAGGGTACCGATTCACCCCTCCACTTT

abundance: .
d_gene: .
v_gene: TRBV7-9
j_gene: TRBJ2-2
CDR3aa: CASSQTDTGELFF
CDR3nt: TGTGCCAGCAGCCAAACAGATACCGGGGAGCTGTTTTTT

abundance: .
d_gene: .
v_gene: TRBV15
j_gene: TRBJ2-2
CDR3aa: CATSREGETPGELFF
CDR3nt: TGTGCCACCAGCAGAGAAGGGGAGACACCCGGGGAGCTGTTTTTT

abundance: .
d_gene: .
v_gene: TRBV19
j_gene: TRBJ1-1
CDR3aa: CASSISRGRHTEAFF
CDR3nt: TGTGCCAGTAGTATATCTCGCGGGAGACACACTGAAGCTTTCTTT

abundance: few
d_gene: TRBD1
v_gene: TRBV2
j_gene: TRBJ1-2
CDR3aa: CASSQVGTAGGYTF
CDR3nt: TGTGCCAGCAGCCAGGTTGGGACAGCCGGAGGCTACACCTTC

abundance: .
d_gene: .
v_gene: TRBV7-9
j_gene: TRBJ1-2
CDR3aa: CASSVGDRRGYTF
CDR3nt: TGTGCCAGCAGCGTAGGAGACAGGCGGGGCTACACCTTC

abundance: once
d_gene: TRBD1
v_gene: TRBV30
j_gene: TRBJ1-2
CDR3aa: CARSTGTNYGYTF
CDR3nt: TGTGCCCGTTCGACAGGGACCAACTATGGCTACACCTTC

abundance: .
d_gene: .
v_gene: TRBV6-4
j_gene: TRBJ1-1
CDR3aa: CASSDPSSGNTEAFF
CDR3nt: TGTGCCAGCAGTGACCCCTCCAGTGGGAACACTGAAGCTTTCTTT

abundance: .
d_gene: TRBD1
v_gene: TRBV7-2
j_gene: TRBJ2-7
CDR3aa: CASSLGGPGTGVNEQYF
CDR3nt: TGTGCCAGCAGCTTAGGGGGTCCGGGGACAGGGGTGAACGAGCAGTACTTC

abundance: .
d_gene: .
v_gene: TRBV7-6
j_gene: TRBJ1-4
CDR3aa: CASSLVELAREKLFF
CDR3nt: TGTGCCAGCAGCTTAGTGGAGCTGGCACGTGAAAAACTGTTTTTT

abundance: many
d_gene: .
v_gene: TRBV12-3/TRBV12-4
j_gene: TRBJ1-2
CDR3aa: CASSPGNNYGYTF
CDR3nt: TGTGCCAGCAGCCCAGGGAATAACTATGGCTACACCTTC

abundance: .
d_gene: .
v_gene: TRBV7-8
j_gene: TRBJ1-1
CDR3aa: CASSFIQGSKAFF
CDR3nt: TGTGCCAGCAGTTTTATCCAGGGGAGTAAAGCTTTCTTT

abundance: few
d_gene: .
v_gene: TRBV24-1
j_gene: TRBJ2-3
CDR3aa: CATQETSNQPQYF
CDR3nt: TGTGCCACCCAGGAGACGAGCAATCAGCCCCAGTATTTT

abundance: few
d_gene: .
v_gene: TRBV2
j_gene: TRBJ1-2
CDR3aa: CASSLARGKGYTF
CDR3nt: TGCGCCAGCAGCTTGGCTCGGGGAAAAGGCTACACCTTC

abundance: .
d_gene: TRBD1
v_gene: TRBV12-3/TRBV12-4
j_gene: TRBJ1-2
CDR3aa: CASSYSGQGDYGYTF
CDR3nt: TGTGCCAGCAGTTACTCGGGACAGGGGGACTATGGCTACACCTTC

abundance: many
d_gene: .
v_gene: TRBV7-9
j_gene: TRBJ1-2
CDR3aa: CASSIIGEGYTF
CDR3nt: TGTGCCAGCAGCATTATAGGGGAAGGCTACACCTTC

abundance: .
d_gene: TRBD2
v_gene: TRBV20-1
j_gene: TRBJ2-7
CDR3aa: CSASKTSGAREQYF
CDR3nt: TGCAGTGCTAGTAAGACTAGCGGGGCACGGGAGCAGTACTTC

abundance: .
d_gene: .
v_gene: TRBV2
j_gene: TRBJ1-5
CDR3aa: CASSWEGRAPTRQPQHF
CDR3nt: TGTGCCAGCAGTTGGGAGGGCCGGGCACCAACGAGGCAGCCCCAGCATTTT

abundance: many
d_gene: .
v_gene: TRBV7-8
j_gene: TRBJ2-6
CDR3aa: CASSLSASGANVLTF
CDR3nt: TGTGCCAGCAGCTTATCTGCTTCTGGGGCCAACGTCCTGACTTTC

abundance: .
d_gene: .
v_gene: TRBV5-1
j_gene: TRBJ1-3
CDR3aa: CASSLAGVRSGNTIYF
CDR3nt: TGCGCCAGCAGCTTGGCCGGGGTTCGCTCTGGAAACACCATATATTTT

abundance: .
d_gene: TRBD1
v_gene: TRBV29-1
j_gene: TRBJ2-5
CDR3aa: CSVYDMTGKGQETQYF
CDR3nt: TGCAGCGTCTACGACATGACAGGGAAGGGACAAGAGACCCAGTACTTC

abundance: .
d_gene: .
v_gene: TRBV7-9
j_gene: TRBJ2-7
CDR3aa: CASSLGRAVRAAGYEQYF
CDR3nt: TGTGCCAGCAGCTTAGGTCGGGCTGTTAGGGCGGCGGGCTACGAGCAGTACTTC

abundance: few
d_gene: .
v_gene: TRBV25-1
j_gene: TRBJ2-7
CDR3aa: CASSSDPGRLTYEQYF
CDR3nt: TGTGCCAGCAGTTCAGATCCGGGACGACTTACCTACGAGCAGTACTTC

abundance: once
d_gene: .
v_gene: TRBV20-1
j_gene: TRBJ2-7
CDR3aa: CSASGPYEQYF
CDR3nt: TGCAGTGCTAGCGGACCCTACGAGCAGTACTTC

abundance: .
d_gene: .
v_gene: TRBV15
j_gene: TRBJ1-1
CDR3aa: CATSTATGQDTEAFF
CDR3nt: TGTGCCACCAGCACGGCCACTGGTCAGGACACTGAAGCTTTCTTT

abundance: many
d_gene: .
v_gene: TRBV7-3
j_gene: TRBJ1-3
CDR3aa: CASSSGPGSGNTIYF
CDR3nt: TGTGCCAGCAGCTCCGGCCCGGGCTCTGGAAACACCATATATTTT

abundance: once
d_gene: .
v_gene: TRBV2
j_gene: TRBJ1-4
CDR3aa: CASSDGVEEKLFF
CDR3nt: TGTGCCAGCAGTGATGGGGTTGAAGAAAAACTGTTTTTT

abundance: few
d_gene: TRBD1
v_gene: TRBV7-8
j_gene: TRBJ1-2
CDR3aa: CASSLVVGQGYGYTF
CDR3nt: TGTGCCAGCAGCTTAGTTGTGGGACAGGGGTATGGCTACACCTTC

abundance: many
d_gene: TRBD1
v_gene: TRBV10-3
j_gene: TRBJ1-5
CDR3aa: CASSEGQGVQPQHF
CDR3nt: TGTGCCAGCAGTGAGGGACAGGGAGTCCAGCCCCAGCATTTT

abundance: many
d_gene: .
v_gene: TRBV20-1
j_gene: TRBJ2-6
CDR3aa: CSARGPGASGANVLTF
CDR3nt: TGCAGTGCTAGAGGGCCAGGTGCCTCTGGGGCCAACGTCCTGACTTTC

abundance: .
d_gene: TRBD2
v_gene: TRBV5-1
j_gene: TRBJ2-1
CDR3aa: CASSTGTSFVNEQFF
CDR3nt: TGCGCCAGCAGTACGGGGACTAGCTTCGTCAATGAGCAGTTCTTC